This T cell receptor (beta chain) was retrieved from a study of identical twins. TCRdb itself ran the 5' RACE reads through MiXCR, one entry per CDR3 protein. The table has some 660,000 distinct CDR3 sequences, around 8.3% seen once; the top ten hold around 0.95%. Findings and caveats of the study: While abundant cord blood beta clonotypes carried fewer insertions, memory repertoires showed no such pattern.

As to this clonotype: The antigen remains undetermined.

Healthy Caucasians alone served as donors. CDR3 size: 14 residues. The ends were cut back, 4 bases at V and 3 bases at J, with 12 bases in the middle. Germline-derived CDR1 and CDR2 are LGHNA and YNFKEQ. The sample was also linked to a second study, of yellow fever vaccine responses in identical twins.

V and J are TRBV4-2 and TRBJ2-5; D not certain. The origin of this receptor is a young woman in good health. Source material: PBMCs. Here the CDR3 DNA reads TGTGCCAGCAGCCCCTCCTCCTTAGAAGAGACCCAGTACTTC. This sequence encodes CASSPSSLEETQYF.